These T cell receptor beta chains were read from a single sample in a study of tumor-infiltrating lymphocytes in primary liver carcinoma. TCRdb reprocessed the multiplex PCR reads via MiXCR and lists one record per CDR3 protein. The table records about 120,000 distinct CDR3 sequences, around 70% of them present only once. The source material was tumor-adjacent normal liver tissue. These receptors were collected from a woman aged 60-75 years with primary liver carcinoma and hepatitis B virus infection. The CDR3 runs from the conserved cysteine through the conserved F or W. Fields, in order: clone size, D gene, J gene, V gene, CDR3 DNA, CDR3 protein. The D gene is left open where the match is weak. Rows give clone size only sometimes, using once, few, many, or a class for an expanded clone.

. | . | TRBJ1-1 | TRBV11-2 | TGTGCCAGCATCTTCAAAGGATGGGGGCACGCTGAAGCTTTCTTT | CASIFKGWGHAEAFF
. | TRBD2 | TRBJ2-1 | TRBV5-1 | TGCGCCAGCAGCGGAAGAACTAGCGGGGGTTCCAACGATGAGCAGTTCTTC | CASSGRTSGGSNDEQFF
. | . | TRBJ2-5 | TRBV4-1 | TGCGCCAGCAGCCTAGCCCCTTACATGGAAGAGACCCAGTACTTC | CASSLAPYMEETQYF
. | . | TRBJ1-2 | TRBV14 | TGTGCCAACAGCCAAGATGGAGGGCCCCAGGGTTACACCTTC | CANSQDGGPQGYTF
. | . | TRBJ1-5 | TRBV10-2 | TGCGCCAGCACTGTGGTGGCTTCCGATCAGCCCCAGCATTTT | CASTVVASDQPQHF
. | TRBD2 | TRBJ2-7 | TRBV20-1 | TGCAGTGCTCCCCTAGCGGGAGTTTCCTACGAGCAGTACTTC | CSAPLAGVSYEQYF
. | . | TRBJ1-5 | TRBV28 | TGTGCCAGCGCCCTCGACATGAACAACCAGCCCCAGCATTTT | CASALDMNNQPQHF
. | TRBD1 | TRBJ2-1 | TRBV4-2 | TGTACCAGCAGCCATAACACAGGGGTCTACAATGAGCAGTTCTTC | CTSSHNTGVYNEQFF
. | . | TRBJ1-5 | TRBV4-2 | TGTGCCGGCAGCCAAGATGATGGGTTCGGTCAGCCCCAGCGTTTT | CAGSQDDGFGQPQRF
. | TRBD2 | TRBJ2-7 | TRBV29-1 | TGCAGCGTTGTTCGGGCTAGCGGGAGATCTTACTACGAGCAGTACTTC | CSVVRASGRSYYEQYF
. | . | TRBJ1-6 | TRBV11-2 | TGTGCCAGCAGCTCAGAAAGCCGGTATAATTCGCCCCTTCACTTT | CASSSESRYNSPLHF
. | TRBD2 | TRBJ2-7 | TRBV2 | TGTGCCAGCAGTGGGCTAGCGGGAGGCTACGAGCAGTACTTC | CASSGLAGGYEQYF
. | . | TRBJ2-1 | TRBV11-2 | TGTGCAGGCAGCTTAACAGCTCTCTCCCAGAGTTCCTACAATGAGCAGTTCTTC | CAGSLTALSQSSYNEQFF
few | . | TRBJ2-5 | TRBV6-5 | TGTGCCAGCAGACCGCCCGGGGGCCGGGAGACCCAGTACTTC | CASRPPGGRETQYF
medium-sized | . | TRBJ2-1 | TRBV11-2 | TGTGCCAGCAGCTTAGTAGGCGGCACTTCCTTTGGGCCGTTCTTC | CASSLVGGTSFGPFF
. | . | TRBJ1-2 | TRBV28 | TGTGCCAGCAGATGGGGAGTCGGACAGCGGAACCCAGCTAACTATGGCTACACCTTC | CASRWGVGQRNPANYGYTF
many | . | TRBJ2-1 | TRBV13 | TGTGCCAGCAGCGGCGCTCGGGGTGAGCAGTTCTTC | CASSGARGEQFF
. | . | TRBJ2-1 | TRBV4-2 | TGTGCCAGCAACCAAGATGTACGACTACCTAATGAGCAGTTCTTC | CASNQDVRLPNEQFF
. | . | TRBJ2-5 | TRBV11-2 | TGCGCCAGCAGCTTAGTCTCCGAGATCCAATACTTC | CASSLVSEIQYF
many | . | TRBJ2-4 | TRBV29-1 | TGCAGCGTTGTCCAGGGAGGGGGCAAAAACATTCAGTACTTC | CSVVQGGGKNIQYF